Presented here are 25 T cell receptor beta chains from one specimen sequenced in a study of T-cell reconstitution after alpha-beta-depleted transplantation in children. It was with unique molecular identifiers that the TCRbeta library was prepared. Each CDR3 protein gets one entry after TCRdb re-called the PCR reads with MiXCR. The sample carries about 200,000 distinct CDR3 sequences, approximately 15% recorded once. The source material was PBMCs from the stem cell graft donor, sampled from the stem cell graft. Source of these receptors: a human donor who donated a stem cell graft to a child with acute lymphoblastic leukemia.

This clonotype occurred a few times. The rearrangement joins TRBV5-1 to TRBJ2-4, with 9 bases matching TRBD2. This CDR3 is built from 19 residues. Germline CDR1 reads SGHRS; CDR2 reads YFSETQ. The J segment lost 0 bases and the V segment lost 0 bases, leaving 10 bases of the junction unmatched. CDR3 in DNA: TGCGCCAGCAGCTTGGGCCCCCGACTAGCGGAGAGAGCCAAAAACATTCAGTACTTC. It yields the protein CASSLGPRLAERAKNIQYF. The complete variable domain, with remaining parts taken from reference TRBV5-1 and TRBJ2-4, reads KAGVTQTPRYLIKTRGQQVTLSCSPISGHRSVSWYQQTPGQGLQFLFEYFSETQRNKGNFPGRFSGRQFSNSRSEMNVSTLELGDSALYLCASSLGPRLAERAKNIQYFGAGTRLSVL.

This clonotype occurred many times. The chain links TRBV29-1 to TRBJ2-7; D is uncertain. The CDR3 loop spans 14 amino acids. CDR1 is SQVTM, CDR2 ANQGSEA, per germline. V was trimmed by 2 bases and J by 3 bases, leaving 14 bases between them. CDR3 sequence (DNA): TGCAGCGTTGAAAAAGGGAAAGGTTTCTACGAGCAGTACTTC. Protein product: CSVEKGKGFYEQYF.

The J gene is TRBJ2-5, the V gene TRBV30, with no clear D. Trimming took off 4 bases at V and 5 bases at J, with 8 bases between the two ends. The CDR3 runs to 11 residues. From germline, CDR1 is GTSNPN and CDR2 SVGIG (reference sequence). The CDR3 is CAWTERETQYF. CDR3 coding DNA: TGTGCCTGGACAGAACGGGAGACCCAGTACTTC.

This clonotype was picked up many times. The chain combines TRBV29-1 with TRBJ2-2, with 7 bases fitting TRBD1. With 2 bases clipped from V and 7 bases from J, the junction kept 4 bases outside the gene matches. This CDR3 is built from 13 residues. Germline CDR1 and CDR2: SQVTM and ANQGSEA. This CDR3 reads CSVERGGIGELFF. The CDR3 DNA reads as TGCAGCGTTGAAAGAGGGGGCATCGGGGAGCTGTTTTTT.

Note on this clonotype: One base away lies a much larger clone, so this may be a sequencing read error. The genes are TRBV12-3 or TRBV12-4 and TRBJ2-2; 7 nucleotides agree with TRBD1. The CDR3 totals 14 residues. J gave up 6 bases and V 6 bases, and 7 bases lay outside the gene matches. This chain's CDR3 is CASRRTGSPGELFF. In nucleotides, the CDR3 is TGTGCCAGCAGACGGACAGGCAGCCCCGGGGAGCTGTTTTTT.

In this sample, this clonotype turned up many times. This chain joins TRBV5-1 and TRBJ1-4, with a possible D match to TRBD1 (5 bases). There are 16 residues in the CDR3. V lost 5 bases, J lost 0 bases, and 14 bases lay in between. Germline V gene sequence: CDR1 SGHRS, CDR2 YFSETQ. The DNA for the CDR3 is TGCGCCAGCAGTTCTATCCGAGGGGCAACTAATGAAAAACTGTTTTTT. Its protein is CASSSIRGATNEKLFF.

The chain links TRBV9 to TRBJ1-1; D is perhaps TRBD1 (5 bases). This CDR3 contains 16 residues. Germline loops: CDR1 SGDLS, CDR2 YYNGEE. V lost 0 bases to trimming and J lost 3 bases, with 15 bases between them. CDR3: CASSVGLGEWDTEAFF. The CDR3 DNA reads TGTGCCAGCAGCGTAGGTCTGGGGGAGTGGGACACTGAAGCTTTCTTT. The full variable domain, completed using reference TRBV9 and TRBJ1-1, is DSGVTQTPKHLITATGQRVTLRCSPRSGDLSVYWYQQSLDQGLQFLIQYYNGEERAKGNILERFSAQQFPDLHSELNLSSLELGDSALYFCASSVGLGEWDTEAFFGQGTRLTVV.

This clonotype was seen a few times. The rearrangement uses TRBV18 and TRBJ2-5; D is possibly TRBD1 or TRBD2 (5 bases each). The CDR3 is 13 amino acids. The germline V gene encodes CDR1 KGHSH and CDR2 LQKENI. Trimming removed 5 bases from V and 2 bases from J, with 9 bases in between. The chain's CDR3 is CASSWGRQETQYF. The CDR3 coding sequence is TGTGCCAGCTCATGGGGACGTCAAGAGACCCAGTACTTC.

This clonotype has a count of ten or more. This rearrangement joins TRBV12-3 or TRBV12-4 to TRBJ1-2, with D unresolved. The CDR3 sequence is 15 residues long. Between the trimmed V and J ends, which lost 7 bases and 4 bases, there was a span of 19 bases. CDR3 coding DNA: TGTGCCAGCACACACCGGGCCCAGCCATCCTATGGCTACACCTTC. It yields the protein CASTHRAQPSYGYTF.

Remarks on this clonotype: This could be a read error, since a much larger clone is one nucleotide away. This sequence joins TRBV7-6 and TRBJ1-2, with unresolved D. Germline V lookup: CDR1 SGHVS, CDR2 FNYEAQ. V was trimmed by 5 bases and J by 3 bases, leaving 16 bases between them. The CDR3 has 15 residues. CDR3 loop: CASSAQVPWDYGYTF. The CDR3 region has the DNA TGTGCCAGCAGCGCCCAAGTCCCGTGGGACTATGGCTACACCTTC.

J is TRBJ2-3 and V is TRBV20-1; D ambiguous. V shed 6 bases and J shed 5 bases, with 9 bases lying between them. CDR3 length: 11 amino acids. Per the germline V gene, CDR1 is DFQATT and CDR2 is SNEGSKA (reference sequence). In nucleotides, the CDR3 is TGCAGTGCCGCCTCACGAGATACGCAGTATTTT. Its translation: CSAASRDTQYF.

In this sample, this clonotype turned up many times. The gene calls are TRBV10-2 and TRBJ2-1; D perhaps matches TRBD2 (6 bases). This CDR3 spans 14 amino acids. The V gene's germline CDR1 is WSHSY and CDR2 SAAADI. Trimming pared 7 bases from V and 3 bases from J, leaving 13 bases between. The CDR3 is CASMAGRHYNEQFF. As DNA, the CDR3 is TGCGCCAGCATGGCGGGAAGACACTACAATGAGCAGTTCTTC.

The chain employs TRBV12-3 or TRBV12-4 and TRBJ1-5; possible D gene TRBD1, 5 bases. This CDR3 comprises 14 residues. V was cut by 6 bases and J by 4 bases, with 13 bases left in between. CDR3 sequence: CASRPGPINQPQHF. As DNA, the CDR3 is TGTGCCAGCAGACCGGGACCGATTAATCAGCCCCAGCATTTT.

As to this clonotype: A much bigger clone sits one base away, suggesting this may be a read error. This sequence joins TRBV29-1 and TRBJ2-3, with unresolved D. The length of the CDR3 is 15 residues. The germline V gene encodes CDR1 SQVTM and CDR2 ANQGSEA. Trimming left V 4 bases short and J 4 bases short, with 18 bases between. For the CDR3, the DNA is TGCAGCGTTGGGAACCGCTGGAGAGGCGCAGATACGCAGTATTTT. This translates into CSVGNRWRGADTQYF.

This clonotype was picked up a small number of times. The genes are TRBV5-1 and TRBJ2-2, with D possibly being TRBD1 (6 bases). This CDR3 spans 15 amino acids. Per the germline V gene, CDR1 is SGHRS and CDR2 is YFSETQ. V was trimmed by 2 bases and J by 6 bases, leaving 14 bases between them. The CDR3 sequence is CASSLVSGEAGELFF. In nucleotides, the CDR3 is TGCGCCAGCAGCTTAGTTTCAGGGGAAGCCGGGGAGCTGTTTTTT. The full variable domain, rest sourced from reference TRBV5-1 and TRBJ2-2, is KAGVTQTPRYLIKTRGQQVTLSCSPISGHRSVSWYQQTPGQGLQFLFEYFSETQRNKGNFPGRFSGRQFSNSRSEMNVSTLELGDSALYLCASSLVSGEAGELFFGEGSRLTVL.

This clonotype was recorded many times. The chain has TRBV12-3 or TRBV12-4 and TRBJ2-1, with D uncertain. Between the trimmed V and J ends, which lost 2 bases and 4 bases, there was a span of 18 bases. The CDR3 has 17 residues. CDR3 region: CASSLLGITPRYNEQFF. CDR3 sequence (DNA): TGTGCCAGCAGTTTACTGGGCATCACCCCTCGATACAATGAGCAGTTCTTC.

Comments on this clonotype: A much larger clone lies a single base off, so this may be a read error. DNA for the CDR3: TGCGCCAGCAGCGTGACGGGACCGACGAACAGTGAAGCTTTCTTT. This translates into CASSVTGPTNSEAFF. The chain is built from TRBV5-1 and TRBJ1-1; the D gene is possibly TRBD1 (5 bases). CDR1 and CDR2 from the germline V gene are SGHRS and YFSETQ. The CDR3 covers 15 residues.

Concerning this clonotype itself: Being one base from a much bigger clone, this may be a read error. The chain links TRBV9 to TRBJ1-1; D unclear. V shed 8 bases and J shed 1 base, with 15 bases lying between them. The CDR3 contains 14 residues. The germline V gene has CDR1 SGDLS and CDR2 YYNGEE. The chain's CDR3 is CASDGGDGNTEAFF. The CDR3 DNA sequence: TGTGCCAGTGATGGTGGGGATGGGAACACTGAAGCTTTCTTT.

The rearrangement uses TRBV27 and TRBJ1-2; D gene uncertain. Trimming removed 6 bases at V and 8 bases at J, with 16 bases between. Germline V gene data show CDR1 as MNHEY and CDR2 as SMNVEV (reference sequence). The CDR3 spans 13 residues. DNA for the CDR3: TGTGCCAGCAGCGGGAGTCCTCCCTACGGCTACACCTTC. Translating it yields CASSGSPPYGYTF.

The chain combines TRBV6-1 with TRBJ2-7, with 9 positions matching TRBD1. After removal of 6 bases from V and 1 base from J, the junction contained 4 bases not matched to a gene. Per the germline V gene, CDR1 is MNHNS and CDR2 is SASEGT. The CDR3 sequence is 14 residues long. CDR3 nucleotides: TGTGCCAGCAGAGGACAGGGGCGATCCTACGAGCAGTACTTC. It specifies CASRGQGRSYEQYF.

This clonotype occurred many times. The CDR3 sequence: CASSPGLAKNTEAFF. DNA for the CDR3: TGTGCCAGCAGCCCCGGGCTAGCCAAGAACACTGAAGCTTTCTTT. The chain employs TRBV6-1 and TRBJ1-1; D uncertain. The CDR3 length is 15 residues. Germline CDR1 MNHNS, CDR2 SASEGT. V was clipped by 6 bases and J by 1 base, with 15 bases between them.

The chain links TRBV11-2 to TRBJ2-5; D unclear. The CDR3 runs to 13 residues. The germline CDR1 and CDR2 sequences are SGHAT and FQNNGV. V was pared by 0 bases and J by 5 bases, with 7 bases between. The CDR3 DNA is TGTGCCAGCAGCTTAGATGGGCGGGAGACCCAGTACTTC. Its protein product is CASSLDGRETQYF. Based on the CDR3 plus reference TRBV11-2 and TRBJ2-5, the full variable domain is EAGVAQSPRYKIIEKRQSVAFWCNPISGHATLYWYQQILGQGPKLLIQFQNNGVVDDSQLPKDRFSAERLKGVDSTLKIQPAKLEDSAVYLCASSLDGRETQYFGPGTRLLVL.

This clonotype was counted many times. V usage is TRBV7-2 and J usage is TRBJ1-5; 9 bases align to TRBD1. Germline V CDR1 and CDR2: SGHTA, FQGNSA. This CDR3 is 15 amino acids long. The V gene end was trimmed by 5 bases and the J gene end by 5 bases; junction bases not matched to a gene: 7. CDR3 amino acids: CASSRPGQGYQPQHF. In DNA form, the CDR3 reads TGTGCCAGCAGCCGGCCGGGACAGGGTTATCAGCCCCAGCATTTT.

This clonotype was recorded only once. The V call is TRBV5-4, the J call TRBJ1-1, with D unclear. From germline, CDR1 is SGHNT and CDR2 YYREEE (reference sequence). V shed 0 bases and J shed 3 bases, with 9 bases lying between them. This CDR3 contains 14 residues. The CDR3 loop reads CASSLGGRHTEAFF. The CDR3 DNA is TGTGCCAGCAGCTTGGGGGGTCGGCACACTGAAGCTTTCTTT.

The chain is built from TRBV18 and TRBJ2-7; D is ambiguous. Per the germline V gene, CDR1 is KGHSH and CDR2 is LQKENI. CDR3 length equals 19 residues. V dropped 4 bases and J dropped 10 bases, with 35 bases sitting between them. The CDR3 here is CASSQDLGNAHRLKKRQYF. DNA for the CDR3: TGTGCCAGCTCACAGGACCTTGGGAACGCGCACCGACTCAAAAAGCGCCAGTACTTC. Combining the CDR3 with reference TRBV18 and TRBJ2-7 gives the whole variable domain NAGVMQNPRHLVRRRGQEARLRCSPMKGHSHVYWYRQLPEEGLKFMVYLQKENIIDESGMPKERFSAEFPKEGPSILRIQQVVRGDSAAYFCASSQDLGNAHRLKKRQYFGPGTRLTVT.